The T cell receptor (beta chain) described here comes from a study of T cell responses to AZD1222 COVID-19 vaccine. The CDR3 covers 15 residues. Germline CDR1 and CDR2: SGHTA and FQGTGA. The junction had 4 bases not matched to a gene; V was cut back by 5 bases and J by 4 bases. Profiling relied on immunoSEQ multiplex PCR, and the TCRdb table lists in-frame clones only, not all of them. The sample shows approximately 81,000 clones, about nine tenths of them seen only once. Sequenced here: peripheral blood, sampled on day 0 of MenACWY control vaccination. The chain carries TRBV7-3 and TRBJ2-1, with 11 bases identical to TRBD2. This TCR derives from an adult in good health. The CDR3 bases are TGTGCCAGCAGCCCCGGGACTAGCGGTTACAATGAGCAGTTCTTC. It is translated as CASSPGTSGYNEQFF.